The 31 T cell receptor beta chains presented below share a single source sample, sequenced in a study of T cells in Graves' hyperthyroidism and ophthalmopathy (dated by TCRdb to the late 2010s). Library method: multiplex PCR. Sequencing was performed on an Illumina HiSeq 2000. The TCR beta CDR3 regions were amplified from the RNA transcripts. The TCR CDR3 was subjected to a first round of RT-PCR using the HTBI primer set and the Qiagen OneStep RT-PCR kit. Starting from the raw public reads, TCRdb applied fastp trimming at Q25, assembled clones with MiXCR and retained in-frame beta chains. Rows with a matching CDR3 protein are joined into one entry that keeps the most common DNA and genes. The sample table records hundreds of thousands of distinct CDR3 sequences; about a sixth of these occur just once. The top ten clonotypes cover 3.8% of the sample. The sequencing input was blood. Receptors were obtained from a woman aged 30 to 39 with Graves' hyperthyroidism.

This clonotype was picked up a small number of times. CDR3 DNA: TGCGCCAGCAGCTTGGAGGCTGCTCGGACGCAGTATTTT. It translates to CASSLEAARTQYF. V and J are TRBV5-1 and TRBJ2-3, with D hard to call. The V and J ends lost 0 bases and 9 bases respectively, with 11 bases between them. Per germline, CDR1 SGHRS and CDR2 YFSETQ. The CDR3 is 13 amino acids. Filled out from reference TRBV5-1 and TRBJ2-3, the complete variable domain reads KAGVTQTPRYLIKTRGQQVTLSCSPISGHRSVSWYQQTPGQGLQFLFEYFSETQRNKGNFPGRFSGRQFSNSRSEMNVSTLELGDSALYLCASSLEAARTQYFGPGTRLTVL.

This clonotype has at least ten counts. V and J are TRBV28 and TRBJ1-2; possible D gene TRBD1, 5 bases. V was shortened by 6 bases and J by 7 bases, with 18 bases between the two germline ends. Germline V gene data show CDR1 as MDHEN and CDR2 as SYDVKM. The CDR3 covers 14 residues. The CDR3 DNA reads TGTGCCAGCAGCAAAGGACAATTTCCCTCTGGCTACACCTTC. Translating it yields CASSKGQFPSGYTF.

This clonotype appeared a few times. The rearrangement uses TRBV9 and TRBJ2-1, with a tentative D call TRBD2 (5 bases). V gave up 0 bases and J gave up 4 bases, with 11 bases separating them. CDR1 is SGDLS, CDR2 YYNGEE, per germline. The CDR3 loop spans 15 amino acids. The CDR3 sequence: CASSVGSGIYNEQFF. The CDR3, as DNA: TGTGCCAGCAGCGTAGGAAGCGGTATTTACAATGAGCAGTTCTTC.

This clonotype has ten or more counts. The gene calls are TRBV24-1 and TRBJ2-1; D is ambiguous. The CDR3 contains 14 residues. Per germline, CDR1 KGHDR and CDR2 SFDVKD. Trimming shortened V by 1 base and J by 4 bases, and 7 bases separated the two germline ends. The CDR3 DNA reads TGTGCCACCAGTGATTTTAGGGTTTACAATGAGCAGTTCTTC. As protein: CATSDFRVYNEQFF.

A few counts support this clonotype. This chain joins TRBV10-3 and TRBJ2-3, with a weak D call TRBD2 (5 bases). CDR1 ENHRY and CDR2 SYGVKD come from the germline V gene. Trimming pared 10 bases from V and 2 bases from J, leaving 16 bases between. The CDR3 is made up of 14 amino acids. The CDR3 spells CATKAGLITDTQYF. The CDR3 DNA sequence: TGTGCCACAAAGGCAGGACTGATCACAGATACGCAGTATTTT.

This clonotype was seen repeatedly, ten times or more. The gene calls are TRBV4-3 and TRBJ2-5; 10 bases agree with TRBD2. Per the germline V gene, CDR1 is LGHNA and CDR2 is YSLEER. The CDR3 sequence is 15 residues long. Unmatched junction bases numbered 5, after V lost 2 bases and J lost 5 bases. CDR3 nucleotide sequence: TGCGCCAGCAGCCAAACTAGCGGGGAGTGGGAGACCCAGTACTTC. Its protein product is CASSQTSGEWETQYF.

This clonotype was seen repeatedly, ten times or more. The J gene is TRBJ2-1, the V gene TRBV28; D call uncertain. Germline assignment: CDR1 MDHEN and CDR2 SYDVKM. The germline V and J ends were trimmed by 4 bases and 2 bases, with 9 bases remaining between them. The CDR3 spans 14 residues. The CDR3 loop is CASSSGDTYNEQFF. The CDR3 nucleotides read TGTGCCAGCAGTTCCGGTGACACCTACAATGAGCAGTTCTTC.

This clonotype was seen at least ten times. This chain uses TRBV12-3 or TRBV12-4 with TRBJ2-7; 12 nucleotides match TRBD1. This CDR3 has 14 residues. After removal of 4 bases from V and 6 bases from J, the junction contained 4 bases not matched to a gene. The CDR3 nucleotides read TGTGCCAGCAGTTGGGGGACAGGGGGCGTCGAGCAGTACTTC. Protein: CASSWGTGGVEQYF.

This clonotype was detected a few times. The V and J genes are TRBV11-1 and TRBJ2-2, with TRBD2 matching over 12 bases. Germline assignment: CDR1 SGHAT and CDR2 FQDESV (reference sequence). The CDR3 has 16 amino acids. The junction had 6 bases not matched to a gene; V was cut back by 5 bases and J by 5 bases. CDR3 residues: CASSPRLAGETGELFF. CDR3 DNA: TGTGCCAGCAGCCCCAGACTAGCGGGAGAAACCGGGGAGCTGTTTTTT.

The rearrangement links TRBV3-1 to TRBJ2-3, with no clear D. This CDR3 contains 14 residues. Germline values: CDR1 LGHDT, CDR2 YNNKEL (reference sequence). With 1 base removed from V and 6 bases from J, the gap between germline ends came to 11 bases. The CDR3 sequence is CASSQAPWTDTQYF. DNA of the CDR3: TGTGCCAGCAGCCAAGCACCTTGGACCGATACGCAGTATTTT.

This chain links TRBV29-1 with TRBJ1-1; D is unresolved. CDR1 and CDR2 from the germline V gene are SQVTM and ANQGSEA. V lost 6 bases to trimming and J lost 11 bases, with 13 bases between them. This CDR3 contains 10 residues. CDR3 sequence reads: CSVWTAKAFF. CDR3 nucleotide sequence: TGCAGCGTATGGACGGCTAAGGCTTTCTTT.

This chain uses TRBV7-8 with TRBJ2-7; 11 nucleotides align to TRBD1. The germline V gene has CDR1 SGHVS and CDR2 FQNEAQ. This CDR3 comprises 14 residues. V was pared by 8 bases and J by 5 bases, with 8 bases of the junction left unmatched. The CDR3 reads CASVPGQGAHEQYF. The CDR3 DNA follows: TGTGCCAGCGTCCCAGGACAGGGGGCACACGAGCAGTACTTC.

The CDR3 DNA follows: TGTGCCAGCAGCGTAGATGGCAGCCCGAACACTGAAGCTTTCTTT. It is translated as CASSVDGSPNTEAFF. This chain links TRBV9 with TRBJ1-1; unclear D gene. Germline V gene lookup returns CDR1 SGDLS and CDR2 YYNGEE. The CDR3 is 15 amino acids. Trimming stripped 0 bases from V and 1 base from J, with 10 bases between.

This clonotype was picked up many times. The chain combines TRBV11-2 with TRBJ1-3; TRBD1 might be the D (5 bases). The CDR3 extends over 15 amino acids. Germline V gene data show CDR1 as SGHAT and CDR2 as FQNNGV. Trimming left V 0 bases short and J 2 bases short, with 8 bases between. The CDR3 sequence is CASSLDQGAGNTIYF. The CDR3 DNA sequence: TGTGCCAGCAGCTTAGATCAAGGGGCTGGAAACACCATATATTTT. Using reference TRBV11-2 and TRBJ1-3 for the parts outside the CDR3, the full variable domain is EAGVAQSPRYKIIEKRQSVAFWCNPISGHATLYWYQQILGQGPKLLIQFQNNGVVDDSQLPKDRFSAERLKGVDSTLKIQPAKLEDSAVYLCASSLDQGAGNTIYFGEGSWLTVV.

CDR3 sequence reads: CASSDGGFSTQYF. CDR3 DNA sequence: TGCGCCAGCAGCGACGGAGGATTCTCAACGCAGTATTTT. The chain couples TRBV5-1 to TRBJ2-3; D might be TRBD2 (5 bases). This CDR3 contains 13 residues. V lost 4 bases and J 9 bases, leaving 15 bases between the germline ends. Germline V gives CDR1 SGHRS, CDR2 YFSETQ.

This clonotype was seen only a few times. V is TRBV12-3 or TRBV12-4 and J is TRBJ2-1; possible D gene TRBD1, 6 bases. The CDR3 contains 15 residues. The V end was cut by 5 bases, the J end by 3 bases, with 14 bases between. CDR3 DNA: TGTGCCAGCAGTGATACTTCAGGGGACTACAATGAGCAGTTCTTC. Its protein is CASSDTSGDYNEQFF.

This clonotype was picked up a small number of times. The V and J genes are TRBV4-1 and TRBJ2-3, with 7 bases aligning to TRBD2. Germline V gene data show CDR1 as MGHRA and CDR2 as YSYEKL. The CDR3 has 16 amino acids. Trimming cost V 4 bases and J 2 bases; bases outside gene matches: 9. The CDR3, as DNA: TGCGCCAGCAGCCGACTGGTTACTAGCGACACAGATACGCAGTATTTT. Translating gives CASSRLVTSDTDTQYF.

This clonotype was detected a few times. The rearrangement uses TRBV29-1 and TRBJ2-5; D is perhaps TRBD2 (5 bases). The CDR3 is 13 amino acids. The V end lost 8 bases, the J end lost 6 bases, and 19 bases lay between the germline ends. Germline V gene data show CDR1 as SQVTM and CDR2 as ANQGSEA. The CDR3, as DNA: TGCAGCTTTGCCCTTGGGCAGACTAAGACCCAGTACTTC. Protein sequence: CSFALGQTKTQYF.

The table lists this clonotype with a few counts. The genes are TRBV9 and TRBJ2-5; D not certain. V gave up 0 bases and J gave up 4 bases, with 10 bases separating them. The CDR3 contains 14 residues. Germline loops: CDR1 SGDLS, CDR2 YYNGEE. This chain's CDR3 is CASSVAAPTETQYF. Here the CDR3 DNA reads TGTGCCAGCAGCGTAGCGGCGCCAACAGAGACCCAGTACTTC.

The sample holds a few counts of this clonotype. The V gene is TRBV27, the J gene TRBJ2-7; 8 bases are a match to TRBD1. CDR1 and CDR2 from the germline V gene are MNHEY and SMNVEV (reference sequence). The V and J ends lost 3 bases and 0 bases, in that order; junction bases with no gene match: 7. There are 16 residues in the CDR3. CDR3 sequence: CASSFRGTGLSYEQYF. DNA for the CDR3: TGTGCCAGCAGTTTCCGTGGGACAGGACTCTCCTACGAGCAGTACTTC.

This clonotype was seen many times. This chain links TRBV10-3 with TRBJ1-2; TRBD1 aligns across 10 bases. J was trimmed by 4 bases and V by 4 bases; bases with no gene match: 9. Germline-derived CDR1 and CDR2 are ENHRY and SYGVKD. The CDR3 consists of 16 residues. CDR3 DNA sequence: TGTGCCATCAGTGGACAGGGGGCGGACCTTGGCTATGGCTACACCTTC. Residues: CAISGQGADLGYGYTF.

This rearrangement joins TRBV9 to TRBJ2-3; 8 bases line up with TRBD1. The CDR3 runs to 17 residues. The J segment lost 4 bases and the V segment lost 0 bases, leaving 10 bases of the junction unmatched. CDR1 is SGDLS and CDR2 is YYNGEE in the germline V gene. CDR3 region: CASSVASGQGIADTQYF. Here the CDR3 DNA reads TGTGCCAGCAGCGTAGCTTCAGGACAGGGTATCGCAGATACGCAGTATTTT.

Worth noting for this clonotype: A clone one base away is much larger, so this may be a read error. The rearrangement links TRBV12-3 or TRBV12-4 to TRBJ2-6; D could derive from TRBD1 or TRBD2 (5 bases each). The CDR3 has 14 residues. The V end was cut by 8 bases, the J end by 15 bases, with 23 bases between. In DNA form, the CDR3 reads TGTGCCAGCCGGACCCGGGACGGAATCCCTCCCCTGACTTTC. This gives the protein CASRTRDGIPPLTF.

This clonotype has a count of ten or more. This chain uses TRBV28 with TRBJ2-4; D not certain. Trimming removed 5 bases at V and 6 bases at J, with 11 bases between. The CDR3 consists of 13 residues. CDR1 is MDHEN and CDR2 is SYDVKM in the germline V gene. CDR3 nucleotide sequence: TGTGCCAGCAGTGTTCCGGGCCCAAACATTCAGTACTTC. Protein: CASSVPGPNIQYF.

There are many counts of this clonotype. The chain employs TRBV7-8 and TRBJ1-4, with 9 nucleotides matching TRBD1. J gave up 0 bases and V 4 bases, and 6 bases lay outside the gene matches. This CDR3 is 17 amino acids long. Germline CDR1 reads SGHVS; CDR2 reads FQNEAQ. The CDR3 DNA sequence: TGTGCCAGCAGCTCACACAGGGGGCGGACAACTAATGAAAAACTGTTTTTT. Protein sequence: CASSSHRGRTTNEKLFF.

This clonotype was counted many times. V is TRBV18 and J is TRBJ2-3; D call uncertain. This CDR3 region has 13 residues. Looked up from germline, CDR1 is KGHSH and CDR2 is LQKENI. The V end was cut by 1 base, the J end by 6 bases, with 8 bases between. DNA of the CDR3: TGTGCCAGCTCACCACAGTCCAGGGATACGCAGTATTTT. Translating gives CASSPQSRDTQYF.

This clonotype has ten or more counts. The chain recombines TRBV6-1 with TRBJ1-3, with TRBD1 matching 8 bases. The CDR3 totals 16 residues. Germline CDR1 is MNHNS and CDR2 is SASEGT. Trimming took 6 bases from V and 0 from J; bases not matched to a gene: 7. CDR3 loop: CASRRQGLDSGNTIYF. In nucleotides, the CDR3 is TGTGCCAGCAGGCGACAGGGGCTCGACTCTGGAAACACCATATATTTT.

This clonotype has a count of ten or more. As DNA, the CDR3 is TGTGCCAGCAGCCTACGGGGCGGGAGGGCCCTTAATGAGCAGTTCTTC. It is translated as CASSLRGGRALNEQFF. J is TRBJ2-1 and V is TRBV11-3; TRBD2 matches 9 bases. V lost 5 bases, J lost 7 bases, and 12 bases stayed unmatched. CDR1 SGHNT and CDR2 YENEEA come from the germline V gene. This CDR3 comprises 16 residues.

At least ten counts were recorded for this clonotype. This rearrangement joins TRBV20-1 to TRBJ2-2; D gene unclear. V lost 6 bases, J lost 0 bases, and 14 bases lay in between. Germline loops: CDR1 DFQATT, CDR2 SNEGSKA (reference sequence). The CDR3 totals 15 residues. CDR3 nucleotide sequence: TGCAGTGCCATAAATCCGCCAGCGAACACCGGGGAGCTGTTTTTT. Translating it yields CSAINPPANTGELFF.

In its sample, this clonotype was seen a few times. This chain joins TRBV20-1 and TRBJ2-7, with a possible D match to TRBD2 (6 bases). The ends were cut back, 4 bases at V and 6 bases at J, with 25 bases in the middle. This CDR3 spans 16 amino acids. The germline V gene encodes CDR1 DFQATT and CDR2 SNEGSKA (reference sequence). In nucleotides, the CDR3 is TGCAGTGCTACCCAGTATCCCGGGACTCTCCAAGGCGAGCAGTACTTC. Amino acid sequence: CSATQYPGTLQGEQYF.

The sample holds many counts of this clonotype. The chain is built from TRBV6-1 and TRBJ1-5, with D maybe TRBD1 (5 bases). The CDR3 runs 15 residues. Germline lookup yields CDR1 MNHNS and CDR2 SASEGT. Trimming left V 3 bases short and J 6 bases short, with 15 bases between. For the CDR3, the DNA is TGTGCCAGCAGTGATTTATGGCAGGGAAGTCAGCCCCAGCATTTT. It is translated as CASSDLWQGSQPQHF.